This passage covers 28 T cell receptor beta chains from one sample sequenced in a study of blood T cell repertoires in COVID-19. Clones were sequenced by immunoSEQ multiplex PCR, and TCRdb holds only the in-frame ones, with some missing. Among around 140,000 clones listed, roughly 81% were seen once. The sequenced sample consisted of peripheral blood. The source of these receptors is a woman aged 45-59 years with active or convalescent COVID-19.

The V and J genes are TRBV6-2 or TRBV6-3 and TRBJ2-1, with 9 bases identical to TRBD2. There are 17 residues in the CDR3. Germline assignment: CDR1 MNHEY and CDR2 SVGEGT. J lost 6 bases, V lost 6 bases, and 15 bases had no gene match. In DNA, the CDR3 is TGTGCCAGCAGCTTTGGGACTAGCAATCCTACAGGCAATGAGCAGTTCTTC. As protein: CASSFGTSNPTGNEQFF.

The rearrangement joins TRBV6-4 to TRBJ1-2; TRBD1 aligns across 7 bases. The V gene's germline CDR1 is MRHNA and CDR2 SNTAGT. The CDR3 is made up of 13 amino acids. After removal of 5 bases from V and 2 bases from J, the junction contained 2 bases not matched to a gene. The CDR3 region has the DNA TGTGCCAGCAGTCCGGGACAGAACTATGGCTACACCTTC. It translates to CASSPGQNYGYTF.

This clone has only a few counts. The genes are TRBV6-4 and TRBJ2-2, with unresolved D. CDR1 MRHNA and CDR2 SNTAGT come from the germline V gene. CDR3 length: 13 amino acids. The ends were cut back, 6 bases at V and 5 bases at J, with 10 bases in the middle. The CDR3 nucleotides are TGTGCCAGCAGCCGAGTCGGGACCGGGGAGCTGTTTTTT. The encoded protein is CASSRVGTGELFF.

The chain uses TRBV5-1 and TRBJ1-1; D remains ambiguous. Germline CDR1 SGHRS, CDR2 YFSETQ. This CDR3 comprises 15 residues. Trimming left V 4 bases short and J 0 bases short, with 13 bases between. The CDR3 DNA follows: TGCGCCAGCAGCCCAACGATGGAGGTGAACACTGAAGCTTTCTTT. The encoded protein is CASSPTMEVNTEAFF.

This clone has just a few counts. This chain uses TRBV12-5 with TRBJ1-1; D unresolved. From germline, CDR1 is LGHNT and CDR2 FRNRAP. This CDR3 has 12 residues. The germline V and J ends were trimmed by 6 bases and 2 bases, with 7 bases remaining between them. CDR3 protein: CASGRGNTEAFF. CDR3 sequence (DNA): TGTGCTAGTGGGCGAGGAAACACTGAAGCTTTCTTT.

This clone was counted once. This sequence joins TRBV11-2 and TRBJ1-2; D remains unclear. The V and J ends lost 5 bases and 5 bases respectively, with 18 bases between them. The CDR3 contains 15 residues. CDR1 is SGHAT, CDR2 FQNNGV, per germline. The CDR3 DNA reads as TGTGCCAGCAGCCCCCACGCAGACGGAGAATATGGCTACACCTTC. Protein sequence: CASSPHADGEYGYTF.

The rearrangement uses TRBV10-3 and TRBJ1-2; 9 nucleotides line up with TRBD1. This CDR3 contains 15 residues. Germline V gives CDR1 ENHRY, CDR2 SYGVKD. The V segment lost 4 bases and the J segment 4 bases; nucleotides outside the gene matches: 7. The CDR3 DNA reads TGTGCCATCAGTGCAAGACAGGGGGAGGGCTATGGCTACACCTTC. Protein product: CAISARQGEGYGYTF.

The chain is built from TRBV5-6 and TRBJ1-1; 7 bases map to TRBD1. The CDR3 covers 15 residues. The junction had 8 bases not matched to a gene; V was cut back by 5 bases and J by 1 base. CDR1 is SGHDT and CDR2 is YYEEEE in the germline V gene. The CDR3, as DNA: TGTGCCAGCAGTCCCGTGGGGACAGAGAACACTGAAGCTTTCTTT. Translation gives CASSPVGTENTEAFF.

V and J are TRBV12-3 or TRBV12-4 and TRBJ1-5, with D possibly matching TRBD1 (5 bases). This CDR3 is 13 amino acids long. V lost 3 bases and J 6 bases, leaving 9 bases between the germline ends. Written as DNA, the CDR3 is TGTGCCAGCAGTTTTGGGGCCGGTCAGCCCCAGCATTTT. Its translation: CASSFGAGQPQHF.

DNA for the CDR3: TGCGCCAGCAGTCTAGGGGGTTATGGCTACACCTTC. Protein: CASSLGGYGYTF. The gene calls are TRBV4-3 and TRBJ1-2, with D possibly TRBD1 on 6 matching bases. The CDR3 is 12 amino acids. The V gene's germline CDR1 is LGHNA and CDR2 YSLEER. Between the trimmed V and J ends, which lost 6 bases and 5 bases, there was a span of 10 bases.

This chain's CDR3 is CASSQASGVADTQYF. Here the CDR3 DNA reads TGCGCCAGCAGCCAAGCGTCTGGAGTGGCAGATACGCAGTATTTT. The gene calls are TRBV4-3 and TRBJ2-3; D is unresolved. The CDR3 extends over 15 amino acids. Trimming removed 1 base from V and 4 bases from J, with 12 bases in between. The V gene's germline CDR1 is LGHNA and CDR2 YSLEER.

This clone showed up just a few times. The V and J genes are TRBV27 and TRBJ2-2; D is ambiguous. Trimming took 2 bases from V and 6 from J, leaving 7 bases between them. The germline V gene encodes CDR1 MNHEY and CDR2 SMNVEV (reference sequence). The CDR3 loop spans 13 amino acids. CDR3 nucleotides: TGTGCCAGCAGTTTACCCCCCGCCGGGGAGCTGTTTTTT. Its protein product is CASSLPPAGELFF.

The genes are TRBV7-8 and TRBJ2-2; D is perhaps TRBD2 (6 bases). V shed 0 bases and J shed 3 bases, with 8 bases lying between them. CDR1 is SGHVS and CDR2 is FQNEAQ in the germline V gene. There are 15 residues in the CDR3. CDR3: CASSLAGTDTGELFF. The CDR3 DNA sequence: TGTGCCAGCAGCTTAGCCGGGACTGACACCGGGGAGCTGTTTTTT.

The rearrangement links TRBV6-6 to TRBJ2-3, with 13 bases identical to TRBD2. Germline lookup yields CDR1 MNHNY and CDR2 SVGAGI (reference sequence). The CDR3 is made up of 16 amino acids. After removal of 6 bases from V and 1 base from J, the junction contained 4 bases not matched to a gene. This CDR3 reads CASSRGLAGGTDTQYF. The DNA of the CDR3 is TGTGCCAGCAGCCGTGGACTAGCGGGGGGCACAGATACGCAGTATTTT.

The chain recombines TRBV11-3 with TRBJ1-1; D not resolved. Germline CDR1 SGHNT, CDR2 YENEEA. Trimming pared 3 bases from V and 3 bases from J, leaving 8 bases between. This CDR3 has 13 residues. This chain's CDR3 is CASSFYSHTEAFF. DNA for the CDR3: TGTGCCAGCAGCTTTTACAGTCACACTGAAGCTTTCTTT. Complete variable domain (other parts from reference TRBV11-3 and TRBJ1-1): EAGVVQSPRYKIIEKKQPVAFWCNPISGHNTLYWYLQNLGQGPELLIRYENEEAVDDSQLPKDRFSAERLKGVDSTLKIQPAELGDSAVYLCASSFYSHTEAFFGQGTRLTVV.

The chain employs TRBV30 and TRBJ1-4; D may be TRBD1 (5 bases). CDR1 and CDR2 from the germline V gene are GTSNPN and SVGIG (reference sequence). The CDR3 extends over 16 amino acids. Deletions cut 1 base from V and 3 bases from J, with 15 bases between. The CDR3 is CAWSELPDTSNEKLFF. CDR3 in DNA: TGTGCCTGGAGTGAACTCCCGGACACTTCTAATGAAAAACTGTTTTTT.

This clone has more than one count but fewer than ten. The chain links TRBV9 to TRBJ1-1, with 8 bases identical to TRBD1. From germline, CDR1 is SGDLS and CDR2 YYNGEE. V shed 3 bases and J 1 base; nucleotides not matched to a gene: 8. The CDR3 is 16 amino acids. CDR3 coding DNA: TGTGCCAGCAGCGCCCAATCGGGACAGGAGAACACTGAAGCTTTCTTT. This sequence encodes CASSAQSGQENTEAFF.

This clone was detected only once. The chain employs TRBV7-9 and TRBJ1-1, with a weak D call TRBD1 (5 bases). Looked up from germline, CDR1 is SEHNR and CDR2 is FQNEAQ (reference sequence). The CDR3 runs to 14 residues. V was clipped by 8 bases and J by 1 base, with 14 bases between them. In DNA form, the CDR3 reads TGTGCCAGCGGGGGGGAAGGGAGGAACACTGAAGCTTTCTTT. As protein: CASGGEGRNTEAFF.

This CDR3 is CASSLGPTTGVEAFF. DNA of the CDR3: TGTGCCAGCAGCTTAGGCCCGACGACAGGTGTTGAAGCTTTCTTT. This chain uses TRBV7-3 with TRBJ1-1; the D gene is possibly TRBD1 (6 bases). In germline, CDR1 is SGHTA, CDR2 FQGTGA. Trimming stripped 2 bases from V and 7 bases from J, with 17 bases between. The CDR3 is 15 residues long.

The chain links TRBV5-4 to TRBJ2-2; 7 bases match TRBD2. J gave up 0 bases and V 0 bases, and 2 bases lay outside the gene matches. CDR1 and CDR2 from the germline V gene are SGHNT and YYREEE (reference sequence). The CDR3 is 16 amino acids. Here the CDR3 DNA reads TGTGCCAGCAGCTTGGCCAGCGGGGCGAACACCGGGGAGCTGTTTTTT. Its translation: CASSLASGANTGELFF.

This rearrangement joins TRBV18 to TRBJ1-3; maybe TRBD1 (5 bases). The CDR3 has 15 amino acids. CDR1 is KGHSH, CDR2 LQKENI, per germline. V lost 2 bases, J lost 0 bases, and 8 bases lay in between. The CDR3 loop reads CASSPGGVSGNTIYF. The DNA of the CDR3 is TGTGCCAGCTCACCAGGAGGGGTCTCTGGAAACACCATATATTTT.

CDR3 amino acids: CASVRAVNTEAFF. Here the CDR3 DNA reads TGTGCCAGCGTCAGGGCAGTGAACACTGAAGCTTTCTTT. V gene TRBV6-6 combines with J gene TRBJ1-1; D is possibly TRBD1 (5 bases). In germline, CDR1 is MNHNY, CDR2 SVGAGI (reference sequence). V lost 8 bases to trimming and J lost 0 bases, with 10 bases between them. There are 13 residues in the CDR3.

The chain links TRBV30 to TRBJ1-5, with D hard to call. This CDR3 is built from 14 residues. V was trimmed by 0 bases and J by 4 bases, leaving 10 bases between them. Germline loops: CDR1 GTSNPN, CDR2 SVGIG (reference sequence). The CDR3 bases are TGTGCCTGGAGTGTAAGCCGGGGAAATCAGCCCCAGCATTTT. Its translation is CAWSVSRGNQPQHF.

The rearrangement links TRBV9 to TRBJ2-3; TRBD2 is a possible D gene (6 bases). The V gene lost 0 bases and the J gene lost 3 bases, with 17 bases spanning the gap. CDR1 and CDR2 from the germline V gene are SGDLS and YYNGEE. There are 17 residues in the CDR3. In nucleotides, the CDR3 is TGTGCCAGCAGCGTAGGGAGGGGCCGGGGTGATACAGATACGCAGTATTTT. This encodes CASSVGRGRGDTDTQYF.

This chain links TRBV28 with TRBJ1-2; a weak D match, TRBD1 (5 bases). With 2 bases removed from V and 6 bases from J, the gap between germline ends came to 13 bases. The CDR3 has 14 residues. The germline V gene encodes CDR1 MDHEN and CDR2 SYDVKM. The CDR3 DNA follows: TGTGCCAGCAGTTTAGTACAGGCAATCCATGGCTACACCTTC. This encodes CASSLVQAIHGYTF.

This rearrangement joins TRBV4-3 to TRBJ1-4; 8 bases are shared with TRBD1. V trimming: 2 bases; J trimming: 8 bases; junction bases outside the gene matches: 7. CDR1 is LGHNA and CDR2 is YSLEER in the germline V gene. CDR3 length equals 15 residues. This CDR3 reads CASSQRTGYREKLFF. DNA for the CDR3: TGCGCCAGCAGCCAAAGGACAGGGTATCGAGAAAAACTGTTTTTT.

This clone was observed a single time. V usage is TRBV7-3 and J usage is TRBJ2-3, with D possibly TRBD1 on 6 matching bases. V was pared by 0 bases and J by 2 bases, with 9 bases between. This CDR3 is built from 15 residues. CDR1 and CDR2 from the germline V gene are SGHTA and FQGTGA. CDR3 coding DNA: TGTGCCAGCAGCTTAACAGGGGGTACCACAGATACGCAGTATTTT. This translates into CASSLTGGTTDTQYF.

This rearrangement joins TRBV5-1 to TRBJ2-1; no clear D. The CDR3 loop spans 16 amino acids. V shed 4 bases and J shed 0 bases, with 14 bases lying between them. The germline CDR1 and CDR2 sequences are SGHRS and YFSETQ. The CDR3 DNA sequence: TGCGCCAGCAGCCCCTCTTCCGTGAGCTCCTACAATGAGCAGTTCTTC. Translation gives CASSPSSVSSYNEQFF. Looking up the rest from reference TRBV5-1 and TRBJ2-1 gives the full variable domain: KAGVTQTPRYLIKTRGQQVTLSCSPISGHRSVSWYQQTPGQGLQFLFEYFSETQRNKGNFPGRFSGRQFSNSRSEMNVSTLELGDSALYLCASSPSSVSSYNEQFFGPGTRLTVL.